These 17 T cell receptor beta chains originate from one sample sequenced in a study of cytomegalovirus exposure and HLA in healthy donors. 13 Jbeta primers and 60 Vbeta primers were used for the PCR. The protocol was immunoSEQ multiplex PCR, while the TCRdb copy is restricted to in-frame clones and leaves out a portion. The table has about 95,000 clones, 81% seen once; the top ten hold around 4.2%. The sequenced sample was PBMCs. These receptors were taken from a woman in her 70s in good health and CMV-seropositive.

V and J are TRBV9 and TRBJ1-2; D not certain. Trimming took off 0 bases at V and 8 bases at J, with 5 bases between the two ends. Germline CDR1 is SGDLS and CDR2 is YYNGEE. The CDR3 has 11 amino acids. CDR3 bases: TGTGCCAGCAGCGTAGGCCGGGGCTACACCTTC. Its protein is CASSVGRGYTF.

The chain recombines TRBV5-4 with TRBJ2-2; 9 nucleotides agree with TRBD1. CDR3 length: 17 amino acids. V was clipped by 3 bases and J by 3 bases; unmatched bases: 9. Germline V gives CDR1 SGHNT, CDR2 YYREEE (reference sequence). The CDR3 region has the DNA TGTGCCAGCAGCTCTGGGACAGGGCGAGGCGACACCGGGGAGCTGTTTTTT. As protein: CASSSGTGRGDTGELFF.

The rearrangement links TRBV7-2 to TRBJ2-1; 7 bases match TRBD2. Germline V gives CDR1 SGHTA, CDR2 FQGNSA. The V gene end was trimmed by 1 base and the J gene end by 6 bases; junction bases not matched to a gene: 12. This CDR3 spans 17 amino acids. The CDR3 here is CASSLGLAGDRSNEQFF. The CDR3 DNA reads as TGTGCCAGCAGCTTAGGTCTGGCGGGAGATAGGAGCAATGAGCAGTTCTTC. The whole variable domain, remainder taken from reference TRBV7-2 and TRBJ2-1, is GAGVSQSPSNKVTEKGKDVELRCDPISGHTALYWYRQSLGQGLEFLIYFQGNSAPDKSGLPSDRFSAERTGGSVSTLTIQRTQQEDSAVYLCASSLGLAGDRSNEQFFGPGTRLTVL.

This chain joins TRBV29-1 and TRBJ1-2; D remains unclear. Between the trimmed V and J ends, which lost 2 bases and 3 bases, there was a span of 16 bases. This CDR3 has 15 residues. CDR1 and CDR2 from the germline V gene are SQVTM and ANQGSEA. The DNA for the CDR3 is TGCAGCGTTGAAACAGAAGACGGTAACTACTATGGCTACACCTTC. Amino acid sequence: CSVETEDGNYYGYTF. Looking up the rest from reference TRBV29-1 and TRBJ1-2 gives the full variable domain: SAVISQKPSRDICQRGTSLTIQCQVDSQVTMMFWYRQQPGQSLTLIATANQGSEATYESGFVIDKFPISRPNLTFSTLTVSNMSPEDSSIYLCSVETEDGNYYGYTFGSGTRLTVV.

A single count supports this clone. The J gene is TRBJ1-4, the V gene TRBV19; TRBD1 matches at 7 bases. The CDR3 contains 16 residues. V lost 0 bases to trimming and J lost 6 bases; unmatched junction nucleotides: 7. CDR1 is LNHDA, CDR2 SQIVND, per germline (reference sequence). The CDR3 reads CASSIESTGVYEKLFF. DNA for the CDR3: TGTGCCAGTAGTATAGAGAGTACAGGGGTGTATGAAAAACTGTTTTTT.

The CDR3 reads CASSYHYRVGDEKLFF. CDR3 in DNA: TGTGCCAGCAGCTACCACTACAGGGTCGGGGATGAAAAACTGTTTTTT. This chain joins TRBV11-2 and TRBJ1-4, with a tentative D call TRBD1 (6 bases). Trimming shortened V by 4 bases and J by 6 bases, and 18 bases separated the two germline ends. The V gene's germline CDR1 is SGHAT and CDR2 FQNNGV. The CDR3 is made up of 16 amino acids.

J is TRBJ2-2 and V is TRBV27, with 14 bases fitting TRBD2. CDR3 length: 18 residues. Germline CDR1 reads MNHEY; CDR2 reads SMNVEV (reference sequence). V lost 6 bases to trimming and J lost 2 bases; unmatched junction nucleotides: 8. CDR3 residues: CASSKGTSGRFNTGELFF. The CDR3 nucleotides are TGTGCCAGCAGCAAAGGGACTAGCGGGAGATTTAACACCGGGGAGCTGTTTTTT.

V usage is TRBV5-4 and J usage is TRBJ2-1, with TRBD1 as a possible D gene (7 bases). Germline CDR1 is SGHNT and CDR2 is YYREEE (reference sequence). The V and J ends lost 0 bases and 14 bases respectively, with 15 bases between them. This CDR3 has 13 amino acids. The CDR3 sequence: CASSLDRGRGEFF. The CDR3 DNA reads TGTGCCAGCAGCTTGGACCGGGGCAGGGGGGAGTTCTTC.

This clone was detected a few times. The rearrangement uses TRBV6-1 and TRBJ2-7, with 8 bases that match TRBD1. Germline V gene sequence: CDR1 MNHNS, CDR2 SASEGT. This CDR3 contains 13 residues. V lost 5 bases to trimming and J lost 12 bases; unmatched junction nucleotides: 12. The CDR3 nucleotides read TGTGCCAGCAGTTTAGAAGGACAGGGCAGGCTGTACTTC. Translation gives CASSLEGQGRLYF.

CDR3: CASSQVGNQPQHF. DNA for the CDR3: TGTGCCAGCAGCCAAGTAGGCAATCAGCCCCAGCATTTT. This sequence joins TRBV9 and TRBJ1-5; D is uncertain. The V end lost 4 bases, the J end lost 2 bases, and 7 bases lay between the germline ends. This CDR3 region has 13 residues. From germline, CDR1 is SGDLS and CDR2 YYNGEE.

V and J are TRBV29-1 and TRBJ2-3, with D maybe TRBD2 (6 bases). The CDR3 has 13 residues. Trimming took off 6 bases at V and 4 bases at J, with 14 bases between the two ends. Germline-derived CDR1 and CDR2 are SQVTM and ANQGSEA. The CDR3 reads CSVFPGSADTQYF. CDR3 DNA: TGCAGCGTCTTTCCCGGGAGCGCAGATACGCAGTATTTT.

The CDR3 DNA sequence: TGTGCCAGCTCACCCACTCCCTACGAGCAGTACTTC. Translated: CASSPTPYEQYF. J is TRBJ2-7 and V is TRBV18; D is unresolved. The ends were cut back, 3 bases at V and 2 bases at J, with 5 bases in the middle. Germline V gene sequence: CDR1 KGHSH, CDR2 LQKENI. This CDR3 region has 12 residues.

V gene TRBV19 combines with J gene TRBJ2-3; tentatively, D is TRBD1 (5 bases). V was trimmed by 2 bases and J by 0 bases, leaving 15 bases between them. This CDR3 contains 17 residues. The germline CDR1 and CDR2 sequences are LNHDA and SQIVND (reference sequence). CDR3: CASSITPGSSSTDTQYF. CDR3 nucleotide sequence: TGTGCCAGTAGTATAACCCCAGGGTCCTCTAGCACAGATACGCAGTATTTT.

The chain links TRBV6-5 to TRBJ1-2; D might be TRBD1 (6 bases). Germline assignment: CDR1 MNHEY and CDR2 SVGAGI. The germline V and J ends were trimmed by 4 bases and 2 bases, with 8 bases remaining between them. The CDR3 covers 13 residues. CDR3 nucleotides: TGTGCCAGCAGTTTTCAGGGGAACTATGGCTACACCTTC. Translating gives CASSFQGNYGYTF.

The CDR3 protein is CASSLSPRGNYEQYF. The CDR3 DNA reads TGTGCCAGCAGCTTAAGCCCGCGGGGGAACTACGAGCAGTACTTC. This chain uses TRBV7-2 with TRBJ2-7; TRBD2 matches at 7 bases. The germline V gene encodes CDR1 SGHTA and CDR2 FQGNSA. V gave up 2 bases and J gave up 3 bases; unmatched junction bases: 7. There are 15 residues in the CDR3. The variable domain in full, with the rest retrieved from reference TRBV7-2 and TRBJ2-7, is GAGVSQSPSNKVTEKGKDVELRCDPISGHTALYWYRQSLGQGLEFLIYFQGNSAPDKSGLPSDRFSAERTGGSVSTLTIQRTQQEDSAVYLCASSLSPRGNYEQYFGPGTRLTVT.

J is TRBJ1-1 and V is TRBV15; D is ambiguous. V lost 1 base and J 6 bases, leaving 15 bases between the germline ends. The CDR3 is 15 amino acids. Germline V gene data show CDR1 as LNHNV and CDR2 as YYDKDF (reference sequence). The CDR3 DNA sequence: TGTGCCACCAGCAGAGGGGGTGAGGGAACCTCTGAAGCTTTCTTT. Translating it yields CATSRGGEGTSEAFF.

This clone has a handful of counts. CDR3 nucleotide sequence: TGTGCCAGCAGCTTAAACTTTTATGCAACTAATGAAAAACTGTTTTTT. Its protein is CASSLNFYATNEKLFF. This rearrangement joins TRBV7-8 to TRBJ1-4; D is unclear. The length of the CDR3 is 16 residues. V lost 2 bases to trimming and J lost 0 bases, with 10 bases between them. Per the germline V gene, CDR1 is SGHVS and CDR2 is FQNEAQ.